The 24 T cell receptor beta chains below all came from one sample that was sequenced in a study of Graves' ophthalmopathy and Graves' hyperthyroidism. RNA transcripts were the template, and TCR beta CDR3 regions were amplified from them. Following a first-round RT-PCR that used HTBI primers, a second-round multiplex PCR was carried out. From the multiplex PCR reads, TCRdb called clonotypes with MiXCR, one entry per CDR3 protein. Here the sample spans about 210,000 distinct CDR3 sequences, approximately 29% being singletons. The sequencing input was peripheral blood. The receptors stem from a man aged 50 or older with Graves' ophthalmopathy.

This clonotype was picked up many times. The chain couples TRBV6-1 to TRBJ1-5; possible D gene TRBD1, 5 bases. Germline V gene data show CDR1 as MNHNS and CDR2 as SASEGT. V lost 5 bases and J lost 3, with 8 bases in between. The CDR3 covers 13 residues. The CDR3, as DNA: TGTGCCAGCAGTAAGACAGTCAATCAGCCCCAGCATTTT. This translates into CASSKTVNQPQHF.

This clonotype was counted many times. This chain links TRBV20-1 with TRBJ1-5; TRBD1 matches 9 bases. Germline lookup yields CDR1 DFQATT and CDR2 SNEGSKA (reference sequence). The CDR3 runs to 13 residues. The V segment lost 6 bases and the J segment 4 bases; nucleotides outside the gene matches: 4. CDR3 coding DNA: TGCAGTGCGAGACAGGGGGGTAATCAGCCCCAGCATTTT. Its translation: CSARQGGNQPQHF.

This clonotype has ten or more counts. This chain uses TRBV20-1 with TRBJ2-7, with 10 bases that match TRBD2. Germline V lookup: CDR1 DFQATT, CDR2 SNEGSKA (reference sequence). The V and J ends lost 5 bases and 7 bases, in that order; junction bases with no gene match: 11. This CDR3 region has 14 residues. Here the CDR3 reads CSARNSGGAKEQYF. The DNA of the CDR3 is TGCAGTGCTCGTAACAGCGGGGGGGCCAAGGAGCAGTACTTC.

This clonotype came up many times. The rearrangement joins TRBV29-1 to TRBJ1-1, with unresolved D. Trimming took off 5 bases at V and 3 bases at J, with 10 bases between the two ends. Germline V gene sequence: CDR1 SQVTM, CDR2 ANQGSEA. The CDR3 length is 12 residues. In nucleotides, the CDR3 is TGCAGCGTTCTCTTCTGGGACACTGAAGCTTTCTTT. This translates into CSVLFWDTEAFF.

J is TRBJ2-7 and V is TRBV2; 7 nucleotides match TRBD2. The J segment lost 6 bases and the V segment lost 2 bases, leaving 4 bases of the junction unmatched. The CDR3 length is 13 residues. Germline V CDR1 and CDR2: SNHLY, FYNNEI. The CDR3 loop is CASSERREREQYF. CDR3 sequence (DNA): TGTGCCAGCAGTGAAAGGCGGGAGCGCGAGCAGTACTTC.

This clonotype has a count of ten or more. This rearrangement joins TRBV11-1 to TRBJ1-1, with D possibly TRBD1 on 6 matching bases. The CDR3 has 15 amino acids. V lost 4 bases to trimming and J lost 1 base, with 13 bases between them. Germline V CDR1 and CDR2: SGHAT, FQDESV (reference sequence). This chain's CDR3 is CASSYSRGQNTEAFF. CDR3 bases: TGTGCCAGCAGCTATTCTCGGGGGCAGAACACTGAAGCTTTCTTT.

This clonotype was counted at least ten times. The chain uses TRBV19 and TRBJ2-5; D is possibly TRBD1 (6 bases). The length of the CDR3 is 14 residues. The germline V and J ends were trimmed by 8 bases and 4 bases, with 17 bases remaining between them. Germline CDR1 reads LNHDA; CDR2 reads SQIVND (reference sequence). The CDR3 DNA reads TGTGCCAGTGGCCGGACAGCCAAGGGAGAGACCCAGTACTTC. This gives the protein CASGRTAKGETQYF.

This clonotype has ten or more counts. J is TRBJ2-7 and V is TRBV6-1; D gene uncertain. The CDR3 has 14 residues. Per the germline V gene, CDR1 is MNHNS and CDR2 is SASEGT. Deletions cut 1 base from V and 2 bases from J, with 9 bases between. The CDR3 nucleotides read TGTGCCAGCAGTGAAGAGGTTGGACCCTACGAGCAGTACTTC. Protein: CASSEEVGPYEQYF.

The V call is TRBV6-5, the J call TRBJ1-1; maybe TRBD1 (5 bases). This CDR3 spans 14 amino acids. Per germline, CDR1 MNHEY and CDR2 SVGAGI. V lost 2 bases, J lost 1 base, and 8 bases lay in between. For the CDR3, the DNA is TGTGCCAGCAGTTACGACAGAAAGAACACTGAAGCTTTCTTT. Its protein is CASSYDRKNTEAFF.

J is TRBJ2-5 and V is TRBV7-2, with 12 positions matching TRBD2. V lost 1 base, J lost 2 bases, and 5 bases stayed unmatched. Germline assignment: CDR1 SGHTA and CDR2 FQGNSA. This CDR3 has 17 residues. CDR3 in DNA: TGTGCCAGCAGCTTAGGGCTAGCGGGAGGGTTTCAAGAGACCCAGTACTTC. This codes for CASSLGLAGGFQETQYF.

The V gene is TRBV6-5, the J gene TRBJ2-2; D is uncertain. CDR1 is MNHEY and CDR2 is SVGAGI in the germline V gene. Trimming cost V 2 bases and J 4 bases, with 5 bases left between them. The CDR3 extends over 13 amino acids. The CDR3 nucleotides are TGTGCCAGCAGTTACCATCCCACCGGGGAGCTGTTTTTT. Its translation is CASSYHPTGELFF.

This rearrangement joins TRBV11-2 to TRBJ2-5; D perhaps matches TRBD2 (6 bases). This CDR3 comprises 14 residues. Per the germline V gene, CDR1 is SGHAT and CDR2 is FQNNGV. V was pared by 5 bases and J by 0 bases, with 10 bases between. CDR3 nucleotide sequence: TGTGCCAGCAGCCAGGAGGGGAACCAAGAGACCCAGTACTTC. Residues: CASSQEGNQETQYF.

The chain uses TRBV7-8 and TRBJ2-7, with TRBD1 matching over 10 bases. Germline CDR1 reads SGHVS; CDR2 reads FQNEAQ. V lost 6 bases and J lost 5; bases outside the gene matches: 13. The CDR3 loop spans 16 amino acids. CDR3 protein: CASSYTRDRGIHEQYF. The CDR3, as DNA: TGTGCCAGCAGTTATACCCGGGACAGGGGAATCCACGAGCAGTACTTC.

This clonotype was recorded at least ten times. The rearrangement uses TRBV6-5 and TRBJ2-7, with a weak D call TRBD1 (6 bases). The CDR3 has 14 amino acids. The ends were cut back, 0 bases at V and 3 bases at J, with 9 bases in the middle. Per the germline V gene, CDR1 is MNHEY and CDR2 is SVGAGI. The CDR3 DNA is TGTGCCAGCAGTTACTCAAGAGGGGGCTACGAGCAGTACTTC. Encoded protein: CASSYSRGGYEQYF.

This clonotype appeared many times. The V gene is TRBV28, the J gene TRBJ1-5, with D unresolved. The CDR3 contains 11 residues. Germline CDR1 MDHEN, CDR2 SYDVKM. V lost 5 bases to trimming and J lost 9 bases, with 8 bases between them. CDR3 in amino acids: CASSSERPQHF. In nucleotides, the CDR3 is TGTGCCAGCAGTAGTGAGAGGCCCCAGCATTTT. Together with reference TRBV28 and TRBJ1-5, the CDR3 gives the full variable domain: DVKVTQSSRYLVKRTGEKVFLECVQDMDHENMFWYRQDPGLGLRLIYFSYDVKMKEKGDIPEGYSVSREKKERFSLILESASTNQTSMYLCASSSERPQHFGDGTRLSIL.

At least ten counts were recorded for this clonotype. V usage is TRBV6-5 and J usage is TRBJ2-2; D is unclear. The germline V and J ends were trimmed by 2 bases and 6 bases, with 10 bases remaining between them. The CDR3 is 14 amino acids. Germline V gene lookup returns CDR1 MNHEY and CDR2 SVGAGI. The CDR3 reads CASSYRELSGELFF. CDR3 nucleotide sequence: TGTGCCAGCAGTTACAGGGAATTGTCCGGGGAGCTGTTTTTT.

Ten or more counts support this clonotype. The chain carries TRBV25-1 and TRBJ1-2; D is uncertain. Germline V gene sequence: CDR1 MGHDK, CDR2 SYGVNS. The length of the CDR3 is 13 residues. V was pared by 4 bases and J by 8 bases, with 14 bases between. CDR3 sequence: CASSAREGHGYTF. CDR3 DNA: TGTGCCAGCAGTGCACGTGAGGGCCACGGCTACACCTTC.

The chain combines TRBV6-1 with TRBJ1-1, with TRBD1 as a possible D gene (6 bases). The CDR3 contains 15 residues. Deletions cut 0 bases from V and 1 base from J, with 9 bases between. Germline CDR1 and CDR2: MNHNS and SASEGT. CDR3 sequence (DNA): TGTGCCAGCAGTGAAGCAGAGACAGGGAACACTGAAGCTTTCTTT. Translated, it gives CASSEAETGNTEAFF.

This clonotype came up many times. V and J are TRBV20-1 and TRBJ2-7; weak D call: TRBD2 (5 bases). V was cut by 5 bases and J by 3 bases, with 32 bases left in between. The CDR3 loop spans 19 amino acids. Germline V gives CDR1 DFQATT, CDR2 SNEGSKA (reference sequence). In nucleotides, the CDR3 is TGCAGTGCTGTACCACCGCTGGGCGGAGAAGGGAGAAAAGGCTACGAGCAGTACTTC. Residues: CSAVPPLGGEGRKGYEQYF.

This clonotype was seen at least ten times. The V gene is TRBV19, the J gene TRBJ2-2, with D tentatively TRBD2 (7 bases). Germline V gene sequence: CDR1 LNHDA, CDR2 SQIVND (reference sequence). The CDR3 runs 14 residues. V shed 3 bases and J shed 5 bases, with 10 bases lying between them. DNA for the CDR3: TGTGCCAGTAGTATCAGGGGAGGGACCGGGGAGCTGTTTTTT. Translating it yields CASSIRGGTGELFF.

This clonotype was observed at least ten times. The rearrangement links TRBV28 to TRBJ2-7, with 10 bases identical to TRBD2. Trimming at V came to 7 bases and at J to 2 bases, leaving 5 bases not matched to a gene. This CDR3 spans 14 amino acids. The germline V gene encodes CDR1 MDHEN and CDR2 SYDVKM. CDR3 nucleotides: TGTGCCAGCAATCTAGCGGGAGTACCCTACGAGCAGTACTTC. It specifies CASNLAGVPYEQYF.

A remark on this clonotype: Sequence at one end of the junction differs from germline and may be a read error. The V and J genes are TRBV6-5 and TRBJ1-3; D unclear. Per germline, CDR1 MNHEY and CDR2 SVGAGI. The CDR3 is made up of 14 amino acids. The CDR3 loop reads CASSFPSEGSTIYF. DNA for the CDR3: TGCGCCAGCAGTTTCCCATCCGAGGGAAGCACCATATATTTT.

This clonotype was counted at least ten times. The chain has TRBV7-2 and TRBJ2-5; 8 nucleotides match TRBD2. The CDR3 sequence is 17 residues long. Germline V gene data show CDR1 as SGHTA and CDR2 as FQGNSA. Germline trimming cut 1 base from V and 3 bases from J; bases unmatched to any gene: 10. Here the CDR3 reads CASSLVVPSGSKETQYF. The CDR3 bases are TGTGCCAGCAGCTTAGTGGTCCCAAGCGGGAGTAAAGAGACCCAGTACTTC.

The rearrangement uses TRBV6-1 and TRBJ2-7, with 13 bases matching TRBD2. CDR1 is MNHNS, CDR2 SASEGT, per germline. The CDR3 length is 17 residues. V was pared by 1 base and J by 3 bases, with 6 bases of the junction left unmatched. The DNA for the CDR3 is TGTGCCAGCAGTGAAGGGACCGGGACTAGCGGGAACTACGAGCAGTACTTC. It encodes CASSEGTGTSGNYEQYF.